This TCR beta chain was obtained from a study of CD8 T cells in ankylosing spondylitis. Study results and limitations: Made up of under 10 highly homologous variants, a TCR beta motif appeared characteristic of ankylosing spondylitis blood. There was reportedly significant enrichment of clones that were disease-linked in matched ankylosing spondylitis synovial fluid.

A single record per CDR3 protein comes from TCRdb applying MiXCR to the 5' RACE reads. The repertoire holds almost 400,000 distinct CDR3 sequences, 20% to 25% seen once, with about 15% in the top ten. This CDR3 is 12 amino acids long. V lost 6 bases to trimming and J lost 2 bases, with 8 bases between them. Germline V CDR1 and CDR2: MGHDK, SYGVNS. About this clonotype itself: Its specificity is unknown.

The material sequenced was blood, either unsorted or a sorted T cell fraction (not recorded which). The rearrangement uses TRBV25-1 and TRBJ2-7; D is ambiguous. This sequence was found in a male donor with ankylosing spondylitis. The CDR3 spells CASRGSAYEQYF. In DNA, the CDR3 is TGTGCCAGCAGGGGTTCGGCCTACGAGCAGTACTTC.